The present TCR beta chain was sequenced within a study of blood T cell repertoires in COVID-19. Clones were read by immunoSEQ multiplex PCR, and TCRdb kept only the in-frame ones, dropping some. This repertoire shows around 100,000 clones, 88% found once; its top ten account for 3% to 3.5%. The CDR3 runs to 16 residues. Input material: peripheral blood. The V call is TRBV21-1, the J call TRBJ1-5; the D call TRBD1 from the table was never checked on the DNA. TRBV21-1 is labeled a pseudogene. This sequence was found in a human donor in a cohort sampled during active COVID-19. The DNA for the CDR3 is TGTGCCAGCAGCTCCTTGGACAGGGGGCCAGATCAGCCCCAGCATTTT. This sequence encodes CASSSLDRGPDQPQHF.